One and the same sample provided the 16 T cell receptor beta chains below, sequenced in a study of T cell clonotyping in hematopoietic cell transplantation (dated by TCRdb to the early 2020s). Library preparation used the immunoSEQ multiplex PCR assay. As stored in TCRdb, this immuneACCESS dataset retains in-frame rearrangements with V and J assigned. A fraction of the clones does not appear; measured against another copy, unresolved V genes explain less than half of the discrepancy, and the remainder lacks a known reason. The sample has roughly 15,000 clones on record, approximately 95% of them singletons. The top ten hold 4.5% of the sample. The label giving this sample's time point can be read as: 30 days after allo-HCT. The starting material was PBMCs, obtained 30 days after allogeneic stem cell transplant. The receptor set was obtained from a male patient between 60 and 69 years old who had an allogeneic stem cell transplant from an unrelated donor, so the T cells may come from the graft donor. Some clones in this sample may be carry-over from other donors' samples.

The rearrangement joins TRBV6-6 to TRBJ1-5; possibly TRBD1 for D (5 bases). Trimming removed 7 bases from V and 3 bases from J, with 13 bases in between. The CDR3 totals 14 residues. The germline gives CDR1 MNHNY, CDR2 SVGAGI (reference sequence). The CDR3 sequence is CASTPTEFNQPQHF. CDR3 nucleotides: TGTGCCAGCACTCCGACAGAGTTCAATCAGCCCCAGCATTTT.

The V and J genes are TRBV7-6 and TRBJ2-2, with a tentative D call TRBD1 (6 bases). CDR3 size: 16 residues. CDR1 and CDR2 from the germline V gene are SGHVS and FNYEAQ. Trimming shortened V by 5 bases and J by 1 base, and 14 bases separated the two germline ends. The CDR3 coding sequence is TGTGCCAGCAGCCCCAGGGGACAAAGGAACACCGGGGAGCTGTTTTTT. Its translation: CASSPRGQRNTGELFF.

V and J are TRBV30 and TRBJ2-5; D possibly corresponds to TRBD2 (5 bases). Germline loops: CDR1 GTSNPN, CDR2 SVGIG (reference sequence). CDR3 size: 16 residues. V lost 5 bases, J lost 3 bases, and 22 bases lay in between. The DNA for the CDR3 is TGTGCCTGGGGTTCGGCGGGCCTTCTATCCGAAGAGACCCAGTACTTC. It translates to CAWGSAGLLSEETQYF.

The V and J genes are TRBV19 and TRBJ2-1; 16 bases agree with TRBD2. This CDR3 spans 19 amino acids. The V segment lost 5 bases and the J segment 4 bases; nucleotides outside the gene matches: 11. Germline-derived CDR1 and CDR2 are LNHDA and SQIVND (reference sequence). In DNA form, the CDR3 reads TGTGCCAGTAGTGCCCGGGGACTAGCGGGGGGGGCCTCTTACAATGAGCAGTTCTTC. This gives the protein CASSARGLAGGASYNEQFF.

The chain is built from TRBV5-1 and TRBJ1-6; tentative D call: TRBD1 (5 bases). V lost 0 bases to trimming and J lost 0 bases, with 10 bases between them. This CDR3 has 17 amino acids. CDR1 is SGHRS and CDR2 is YFSETQ in the germline V gene. The CDR3 protein is CASSLVGQGSYNSPLHF. The CDR3 nucleotides read TGCGCCAGCAGCTTGGTGGGGCAGGGCTCCTATAATTCACCCCTCCACTTT.

The V gene is TRBV30, the J gene TRBJ2-3, with 10 bases that match TRBD2. This CDR3 is built from 15 residues. Trimming at V came to 0 bases and at J to 4 bases, leaving 4 bases not matched to a gene. Germline assignment: CDR1 GTSNPN and CDR2 SVGIG (reference sequence). CDR3 sequence (DNA): TGTGCCTGGAGTGTGTCAGCGGGGGGGGCAGATACGCAGTATTTT. This encodes CAWSVSAGGADTQYF.

This clone was seen only once. The chain combines TRBV2 with TRBJ2-3, with D tentatively TRBD1 (6 bases). Germline CDR1 reads SNHLY; CDR2 reads FYNNEI. Trimming removed 7 bases from V and 4 bases from J, with 18 bases in between. CDR3 length: 15 residues. The CDR3 sequence is CASTPGQVLPDTQYF. The CDR3 region has the DNA TGTGCCAGCACACCGGGACAAGTGCTGCCAGATACGCAGTATTTT.

The chain joins TRBV19 to TRBJ2-2; D unclear. The germline V gene has CDR1 LNHDA and CDR2 SQIVND (reference sequence). This CDR3 region has 15 residues. The V end was cut by 3 bases, the J end by 6 bases, with 14 bases between. The CDR3 nucleotides are TGTGCCAGTAGTATGCTAGAATTGATCTCCGGGGAGCTGTTTTTT. Protein: CASSMLELISGELFF.

The genes are TRBV25-1 and TRBJ1-1; 8 bases align to TRBD1. CDR3 length: 15 residues. V was pared by 4 bases and J by 10 bases, with 14 bases of the junction left unmatched. Germline V gene lookup returns CDR1 MGHDK and CDR2 SYGVNS. CDR3 residues: CASSGPGGAVNRAFF. CDR3 in DNA: TGTGCCAGCAGTGGCCCAGGGGGCGCCGTGAATCGAGCTTTCTTT.

DNA of the CDR3: TGTGCCAGCGCCGTGGGGGTGGGCACCGGGGAGCTGTTTTTT. Amino acids: CASAVGVGTGELFF. The genes are TRBV11-3 and TRBJ2-2; D tentatively reads TRBD1 or TRBD2 (5 bases each). V lost 8 bases and J 4 bases, leaving 14 bases between the germline ends. CDR1 and CDR2 (germline): SGHNT, YENEEA. The CDR3 contains 14 residues.

This chain links TRBV6-5 with TRBJ1-1; 8 bases are shared with TRBD1. The V and J ends lost 4 bases and 5 bases, in that order; junction bases with no gene match: 6. This CDR3 has 14 amino acids. The germline CDR1 and CDR2 sequences are MNHEY and SVGAGI. CDR3 sequence reads: CASSLDRGGTEAFF. The CDR3, as DNA: TGTGCCAGCAGTTTAGACAGGGGTGGGACTGAAGCTTTCTTT.

This chain connects TRBV6-5 to TRBJ1-2, with D possibly being TRBD1 (6 bases). V shed 4 bases and J shed 2 bases, with 17 bases lying between them. The CDR3 length is 16 residues. In germline, CDR1 is MNHEY, CDR2 SVGAGI. The CDR3 DNA sequence: TGTGCCAGCAGTTCTTCCTCCGGGACACAGAACTATGGCTACACCTTC. Its protein is CASSSSSGTQNYGYTF.

The gene calls are TRBV19 and TRBJ2-1; D unresolved. CDR1 and CDR2 (germline): LNHDA, SQIVND (reference sequence). The CDR3 spans 14 residues. V lost 3 bases and J lost 5, with 11 bases in between. CDR3 amino acids: CASSIGFANNEQFF. CDR3 coding DNA: TGTGCCAGTAGTATCGGGTTCGCTAACAATGAGCAGTTCTTC.

V usage is TRBV15 and J usage is TRBJ1-2; TRBD1 matches 9 bases. With V trimmed by 2 bases and J by 5 bases, 6 bases remained unmatched. The length of the CDR3 is 15 residues. Germline assignment: CDR1 LNHNV and CDR2 YYDKDF (reference sequence). The CDR3 DNA sequence: TGTGCCACCAGCAGATCACAGGGGGCTCGGTATGGCTACACCTTC. It specifies CATSRSQGARYGYTF.

This chain's CDR3 is CASSGQAINYGYTF. The DNA of the CDR3 is TGTGCCAGCAGCGGACAGGCCATTAACTATGGCTACACCTTC. The chain combines TRBV2 with TRBJ1-2; 7 bases are a match to TRBD1. There are 14 residues in the CDR3. Trimming took 6 bases from V and 1 from J; bases not matched to a gene: 5. Germline V gene sequence: CDR1 SNHLY, CDR2 FYNNEI.

A word on this clone: Germline is not matched at one junction end, which may reflect a read error. This rearrangement joins TRBV9 to TRBJ1-4; the match to TRBD1 covers 7 bases. Germline V gene lookup returns CDR1 SGDLS and CDR2 YYNGEE. There are 16 residues in the CDR3. Here the CDR3 DNA reads TGTGCCAGCAGCGCCGACAGGGTCGCAACTGATGAAAAACTGTTTTTT. It encodes CASSADRVATDEKLFF.